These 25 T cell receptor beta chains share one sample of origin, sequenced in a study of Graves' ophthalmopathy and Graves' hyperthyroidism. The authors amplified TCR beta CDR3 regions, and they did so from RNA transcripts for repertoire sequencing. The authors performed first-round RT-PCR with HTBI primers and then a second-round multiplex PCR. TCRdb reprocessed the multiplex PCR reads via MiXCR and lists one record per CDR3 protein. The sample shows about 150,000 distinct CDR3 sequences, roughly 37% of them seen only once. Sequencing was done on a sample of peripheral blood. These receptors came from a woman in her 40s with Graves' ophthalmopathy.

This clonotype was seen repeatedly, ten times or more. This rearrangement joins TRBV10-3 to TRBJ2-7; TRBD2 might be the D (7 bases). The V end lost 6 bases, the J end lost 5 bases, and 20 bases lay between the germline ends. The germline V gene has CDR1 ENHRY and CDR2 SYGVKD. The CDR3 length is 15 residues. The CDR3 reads CAIRAPREGGDEQYF. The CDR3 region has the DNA TGTGCCATCAGGGCCCCCAGGGAAGGGGGGGACGAGCAGTACTTC.

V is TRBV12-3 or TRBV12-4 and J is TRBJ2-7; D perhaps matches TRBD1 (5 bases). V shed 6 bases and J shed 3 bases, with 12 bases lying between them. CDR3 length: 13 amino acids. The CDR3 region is CASRFRQSYEQYF. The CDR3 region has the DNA TGTGCCAGCAGGTTTCGACAGAGCTACGAGCAGTACTTC.

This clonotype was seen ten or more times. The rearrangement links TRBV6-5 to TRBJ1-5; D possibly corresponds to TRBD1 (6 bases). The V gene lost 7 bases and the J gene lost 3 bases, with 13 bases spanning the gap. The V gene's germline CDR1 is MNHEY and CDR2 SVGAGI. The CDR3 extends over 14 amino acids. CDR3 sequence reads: CASTQDSYNQPQHF. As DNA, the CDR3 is TGTGCCAGCACCCAGGACAGCTACAATCAGCCCCAGCATTTT.

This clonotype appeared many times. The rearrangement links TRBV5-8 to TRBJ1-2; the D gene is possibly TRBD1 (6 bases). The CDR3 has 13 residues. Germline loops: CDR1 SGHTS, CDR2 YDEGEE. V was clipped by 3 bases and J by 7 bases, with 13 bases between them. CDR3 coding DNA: TGTGCCAGCAGCTCCACAGGGATCTCTGGCTACACCTTC. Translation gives CASSSTGISGYTF.

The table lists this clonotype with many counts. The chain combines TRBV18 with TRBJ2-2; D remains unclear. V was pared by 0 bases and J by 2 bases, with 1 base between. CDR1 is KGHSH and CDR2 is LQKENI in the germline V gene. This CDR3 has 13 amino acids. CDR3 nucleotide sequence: TGTGCCAGCTCACCACCAAACACCGGGGAGCTGTTTTTT. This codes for CASSPPNTGELFF. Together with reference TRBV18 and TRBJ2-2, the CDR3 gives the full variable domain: NAGVMQNPRHLVRRRGQEARLRCSPMKGHSHVYWYRQLPEEGLKFMVYLQKENIIDESGMPKERFSAEFPKEGPSILRIQQVVRGDSAAYFCASSPPNTGELFFGEGSRLTVL.

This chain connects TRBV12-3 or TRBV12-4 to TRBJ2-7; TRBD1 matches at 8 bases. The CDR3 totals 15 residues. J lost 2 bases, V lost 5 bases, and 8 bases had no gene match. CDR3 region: CASSLGQASTYEQYF. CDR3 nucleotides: TGTGCCAGCAGTCTGGGACAGGCGAGCACCTACGAGCAGTACTTC.

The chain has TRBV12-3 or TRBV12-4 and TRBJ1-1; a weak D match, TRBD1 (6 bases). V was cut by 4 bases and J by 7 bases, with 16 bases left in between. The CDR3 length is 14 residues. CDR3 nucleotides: TGTGCCAGCAGTTGGGACACTACTTTTGGTGAAGCTTTCTTT. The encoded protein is CASSWDTTFGEAFF.

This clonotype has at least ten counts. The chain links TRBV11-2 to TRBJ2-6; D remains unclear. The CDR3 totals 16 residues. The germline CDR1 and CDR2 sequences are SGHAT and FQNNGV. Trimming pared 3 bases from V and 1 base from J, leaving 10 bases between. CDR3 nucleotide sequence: TGTGCCAGCAGCTTCGGGTTGCTGTCTGGGGCCAACGTCCTGACTTTC. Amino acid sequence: CASSFGLLSGANVLTF. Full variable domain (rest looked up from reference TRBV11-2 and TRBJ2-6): EAGVAQSPRYKIIEKRQSVAFWCNPISGHATLYWYQQILGQGPKLLIQFQNNGVVDDSQLPKDRFSAERLKGVDSTLKIQPAKLEDSAVYLCASSFGLLSGANVLTFGAGSRLTVL.

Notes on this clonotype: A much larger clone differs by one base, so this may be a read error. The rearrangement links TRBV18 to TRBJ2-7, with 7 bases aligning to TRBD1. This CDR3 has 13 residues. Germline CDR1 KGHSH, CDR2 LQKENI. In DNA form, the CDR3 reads TGTACCAGCTCGTCCCAGGGGGTCTACGAGCAGTACTTC. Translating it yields CTSSSQGVYEQYF.

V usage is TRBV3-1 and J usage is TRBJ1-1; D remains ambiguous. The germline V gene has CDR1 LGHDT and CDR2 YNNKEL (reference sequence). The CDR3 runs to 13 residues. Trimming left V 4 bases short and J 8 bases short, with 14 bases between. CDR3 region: CASSPRTRTEAFF. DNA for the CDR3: TGTGCCAGCAGCCCGAGGACCCGAACCGAAGCTTTCTTT.

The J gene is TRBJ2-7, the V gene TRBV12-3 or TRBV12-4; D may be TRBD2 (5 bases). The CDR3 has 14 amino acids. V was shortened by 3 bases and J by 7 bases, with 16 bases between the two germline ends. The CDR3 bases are TGTGCCAGCAGTTTTGGGCAAGCGGTGGTTGAGCAGTACTTC. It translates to CASSFGQAVVEQYF.

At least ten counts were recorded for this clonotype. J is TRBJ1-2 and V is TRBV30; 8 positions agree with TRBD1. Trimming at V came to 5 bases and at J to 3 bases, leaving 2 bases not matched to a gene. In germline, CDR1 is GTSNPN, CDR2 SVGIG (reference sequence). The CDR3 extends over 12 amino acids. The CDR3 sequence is CAWEGQDYGYTF. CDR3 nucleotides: TGTGCCTGGGAGGGACAGGACTATGGCTACACCTTC.

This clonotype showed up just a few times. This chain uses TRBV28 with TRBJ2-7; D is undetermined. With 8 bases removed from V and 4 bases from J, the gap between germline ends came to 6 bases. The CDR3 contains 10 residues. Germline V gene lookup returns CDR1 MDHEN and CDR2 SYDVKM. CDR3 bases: TGTGCCAGCGGGATTTACGAGCAGTACTTC. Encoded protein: CASGIYEQYF.

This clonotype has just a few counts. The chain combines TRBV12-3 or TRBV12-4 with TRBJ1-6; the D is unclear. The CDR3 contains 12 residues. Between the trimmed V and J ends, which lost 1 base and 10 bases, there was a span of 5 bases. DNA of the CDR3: TGTGCCAGCAGTTTAGGACGGTCACCCCTCCACTTT. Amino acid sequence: CASSLGRSPLHF.

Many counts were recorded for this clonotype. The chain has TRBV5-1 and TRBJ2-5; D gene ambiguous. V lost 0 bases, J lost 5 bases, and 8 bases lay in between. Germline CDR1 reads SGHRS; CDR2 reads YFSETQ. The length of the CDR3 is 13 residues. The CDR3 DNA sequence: TGCGCCAGCAGCTTGGACTCTGCCGAGACCCAGTACTTC. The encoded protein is CASSLDSAETQYF. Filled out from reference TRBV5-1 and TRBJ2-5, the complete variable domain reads KAGVTQTPRYLIKTRGQQVTLSCSPISGHRSVSWYQQTPGQGLQFLFEYFSETQRNKGNFPGRFSGRQFSNSRSEMNVSTLELGDSALYLCASSLDSAETQYFGPGTRLLVL.

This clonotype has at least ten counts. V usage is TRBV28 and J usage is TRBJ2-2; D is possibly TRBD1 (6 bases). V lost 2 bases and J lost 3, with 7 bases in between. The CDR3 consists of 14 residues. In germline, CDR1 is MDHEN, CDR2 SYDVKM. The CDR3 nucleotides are TGTGCCAGCAGTTTAGGGGGCTACACCGGGGAGCTGTTTTTT. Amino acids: CASSLGGYTGELFF.

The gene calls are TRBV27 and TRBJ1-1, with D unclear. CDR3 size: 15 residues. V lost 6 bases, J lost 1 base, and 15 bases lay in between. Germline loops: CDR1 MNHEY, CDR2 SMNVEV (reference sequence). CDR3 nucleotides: TGTGCCAGCAGCCTGAGCACAGTAGCGAACACTGAAGCTTTCTTT. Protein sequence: CASSLSTVANTEAFF.

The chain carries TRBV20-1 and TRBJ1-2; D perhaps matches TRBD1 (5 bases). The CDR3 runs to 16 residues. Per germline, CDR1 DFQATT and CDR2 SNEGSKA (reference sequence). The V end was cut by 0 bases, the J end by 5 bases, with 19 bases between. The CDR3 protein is CSARDTAKGPLYGYTF. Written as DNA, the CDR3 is TGCAGTGCTAGAGATACGGCAAAGGGACCCCTATATGGCTACACCTTC.

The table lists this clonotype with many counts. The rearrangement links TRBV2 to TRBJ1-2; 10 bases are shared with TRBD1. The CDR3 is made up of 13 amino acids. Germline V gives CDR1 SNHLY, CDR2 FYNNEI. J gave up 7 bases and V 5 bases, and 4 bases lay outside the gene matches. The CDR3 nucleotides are TGTGCCAGCAGTCGACAGGGGGCGGGTGGCTACACCTTC. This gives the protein CASSRQGAGGYTF.

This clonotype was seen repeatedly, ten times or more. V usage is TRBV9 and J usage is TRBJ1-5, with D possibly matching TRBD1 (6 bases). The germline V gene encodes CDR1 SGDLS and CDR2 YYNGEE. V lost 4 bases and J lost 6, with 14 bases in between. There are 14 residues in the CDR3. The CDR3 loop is CASSPGGGSQPQHF. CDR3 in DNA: TGTGCCAGCAGCCCGGGGGGGGGCAGTCAGCCCCAGCATTTT. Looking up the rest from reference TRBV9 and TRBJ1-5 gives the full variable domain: DSGVTQTPKHLITATGQRVTLRCSPRSGDLSVYWYQQSLDQGLQFLIQYYNGEERAKGNILERFSAQQFPDLHSELNLSSLELGDSALYFCASSPGGGSQPQHFGDGTRLSIL.

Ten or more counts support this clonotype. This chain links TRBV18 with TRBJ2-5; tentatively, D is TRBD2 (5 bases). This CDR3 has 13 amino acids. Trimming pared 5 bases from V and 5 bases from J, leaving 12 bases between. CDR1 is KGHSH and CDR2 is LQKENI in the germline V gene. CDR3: CASSALASETQYF. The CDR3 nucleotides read TGTGCCAGCTCAGCTCTAGCCTCTGAGACCCAGTACTTC.

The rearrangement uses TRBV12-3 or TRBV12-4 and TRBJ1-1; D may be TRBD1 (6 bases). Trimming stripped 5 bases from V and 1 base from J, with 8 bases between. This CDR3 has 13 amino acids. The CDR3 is CASSQGTNTEAFF. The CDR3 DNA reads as TGTGCCAGCAGTCAGGGGACGAACACTGAAGCTTTCTTT.

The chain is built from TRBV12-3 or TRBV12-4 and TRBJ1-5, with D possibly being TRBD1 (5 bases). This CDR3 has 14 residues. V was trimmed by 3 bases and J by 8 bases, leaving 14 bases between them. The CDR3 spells CASSLGEGLEPQHF. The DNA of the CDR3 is TGTGCCAGCAGTTTGGGGGAGGGCTTGGAGCCCCAGCATTTT.

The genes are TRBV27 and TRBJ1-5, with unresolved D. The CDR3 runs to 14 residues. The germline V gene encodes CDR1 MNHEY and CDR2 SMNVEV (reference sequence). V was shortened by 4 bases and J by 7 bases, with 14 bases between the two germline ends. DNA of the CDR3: TGTGCCAGCAGTTGGGGTAGGGTCTCGCAGCCCCAGCATTTT. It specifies CASSWGRVSQPQHF.

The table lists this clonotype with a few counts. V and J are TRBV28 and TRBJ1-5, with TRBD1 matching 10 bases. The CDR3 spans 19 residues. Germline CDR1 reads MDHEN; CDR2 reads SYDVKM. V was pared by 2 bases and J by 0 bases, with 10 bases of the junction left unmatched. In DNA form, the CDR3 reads TGTGCCAGCAGTTTACCCGGGACAGGGGTCTTTAATAGCAATCAGCCCCAGCATTTT. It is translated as CASSLPGTGVFNSNQPQHF.